The next 5 T cell receptor beta chains were all read from a single sample in a study of cytomegalovirus exposure and HLA in healthy donors. PCR involved 60 Vbeta and 13 Jbeta primers. Repertoires were generated with immunoSEQ multiplex PCR, while TCRdb's copy carries only in-frame clones and drops some. The sample lists 130,000 or so clones, 77% occurring once. The sequenced material came from PBMCs. The receptors originated from a female donor in good health and CMV-seronegative.

The CDR3, as DNA: TGTGCCAGCGACAGGGCGCGAGACACTGAAGCTTTCTTT. This encodes CASDRARDTEAFF. The chain links TRBV6-1 to TRBJ1-1, with 7 bases fitting TRBD1. Trimming removed 8 bases from V and 3 bases from J; junction bases left unmatched: 6. The CDR3 sequence is 13 residues long. CDR1 and CDR2 (germline): MNHNS, SASEGT.

The V call is TRBV20-1, the J call TRBJ2-5; D may be TRBD2 (7 bases). CDR3 length: 11 residues. Germline lookup yields CDR1 DFQATT and CDR2 SNEGSKA (reference sequence). Between the trimmed V and J ends, which lost 3 bases and 9 bases, there was a span of 11 bases. This chain's CDR3 is CSASGGQAQYF. CDR3 sequence (DNA): TGCAGTGCTAGCGGGGGGCAGGCCCAGTACTTC.

This clone was detected once. This sequence joins TRBV21-1 and TRBJ1-1; TRBD1, the table's D call, lacks a check against the DNA. TRBV21-1 is a documented pseudogene. The CDR3 sequence is 15 residues long. The CDR3, as DNA: TGTGCCAGCAGCAAAAACCCAGGGGGGAACACTGAAGCTTTCTTT. Its protein is CASSKNPGGNTEAFF.

The CDR3 bases are TGTGCCAGCAGATCAGGGGTAGGCAATGAGCAGTTCTTC. Its protein is CASRSGVGNEQFF. V usage is TRBV5-6 and J usage is TRBJ2-1, with D maybe TRBD1 (6 bases). Germline CDR1 reads SGHDT; CDR2 reads YYEEEE. Trimming stripped 5 bases from V and 6 bases from J, with 12 bases between. The CDR3 loop spans 13 amino acids.

The chain joins TRBV9 to TRBJ2-3, with 8 bases that match TRBD2. The CDR3 is 20 residues long. The V gene's germline CDR1 is SGDLS and CDR2 YYNGEE. V dropped 2 bases and J dropped 2; count of bases not matched to a gene: 19. The CDR3 reads CASSVSLGRREALHTDTQYF. DNA of the CDR3: TGTGCCAGCAGCGTGTCGTTAGGAAGGCGGGAGGCCCTTCACACAGATACGCAGTATTTT.